This T cell receptor beta chain was captured by sequencing in a study of blood T cells in healthy people across ages. Using a J-beta primer mix together with a sample-barcoded 5' primer, a second PCR was run for roughly 6 to 12 cycles. TCRdb reprocessed the 5' RACE reads via MiXCR and lists one record per CDR3 protein. The data show hundreds of thousands of distinct CDR3 sequences, 25% to 35% seen once. Findings and caveats of the study: Researchers said unsorted PBMCs prevented a conclusive naive versus antigen-experienced comparison. Age advanced and TCR beta diversity per million T cells fell, roughly linearly.

Concerning this clonotype: What it binds is not known.

V lost 1 base and J 8 bases, leaving 12 bases between the germline ends. This CDR3 spans 14 amino acids. CDR1 and CDR2 (germline): SGHRS, YFSETQ. This chain uses TRBV5-1 with TRBJ1-4, with D tentatively TRBD1 (5 bases). The TCR originated in an elderly woman in good health. Input material: blood. The DNA for the CDR3 is TGCGCCAGCAGCTTGAGTCAGGGAGGGGAAAAACTGTTTTTT. The encoded protein is CASSLSQGGEKLFF.